Shown below are 7 T cell receptor beta chains from a single sample sequenced in a study of cytomegalovirus exposure and HLA in healthy donors. PCR primers comprised 60 Vbeta and 13 Jbeta primers. The method was immunoSEQ multiplex PCR; TCRdb's version includes in-frame clones alone and lacks a portion of them. The table has some 140,000 clones, 70% to 90% seen once. The specimen was PBMCs. The source is a man in his forties in good health and CMV-seronegative.

The rearrangement joins TRBV10-2 to TRBJ2-3; TRBD2 aligns across 12 bases. The germline gives CDR1 WSHSY, CDR2 SAAADI. The length of the CDR3 is 15 residues. V was clipped by 8 bases and J by 4 bases; unmatched bases: 7. The CDR3 is CASSRASGRADTQYF. The CDR3 region has the DNA TGCGCCAGCTCTCGGGCTAGCGGGAGGGCAGATACGCAGTATTTT.

The chain couples TRBV5-1 to TRBJ2-7, with 7 bases aligning to TRBD1. The CDR3 loop spans 15 amino acids. CDR1 and CDR2 (germline): SGHRS, YFSETQ. The V gene end was trimmed by 1 base and the J gene end by 3 bases; junction bases not matched to a gene: 7. The CDR3, as DNA: TGCGCCAGCAGCTTGTCTGAGGGGGCCATCTACGAGCAGTACTTC. Residues: CASSLSEGAIYEQYF.

This clone appeared once. The chain couples TRBV27 to TRBJ2-7; weak D call: TRBD2 (5 bases). V lost 5 bases and J lost 3, with 14 bases in between. This CDR3 is 14 amino acids long. Germline V gene data show CDR1 as MNHEY and CDR2 as SMNVEV (reference sequence). CDR3 sequence reads: CASSQPGLGYEQYF. The CDR3 DNA sequence: TGTGCCAGCAGTCAACCCGGACTGGGCTACGAGCAGTACTTC.

The chain links TRBV5-6 to TRBJ1-5, with D possibly matching TRBD1 (5 bases). The CDR3 has 15 amino acids. Germline CDR1 is SGHDT and CDR2 is YYEEEE. The V gene lost 2 bases and the J gene lost 9 bases, with 18 bases spanning the gap. The CDR3 loop reads CASSFGTGDSGPQHF. The CDR3 nucleotides are TGTGCCAGCAGCTTCGGGACGGGGGATAGCGGGCCCCAGCATTTT.

V usage is TRBV28 and J usage is TRBJ2-7; 9 bases line up with TRBD1. Matching the DNA end better, TRBJ2-1 makes the J call doubtful. The CDR3 covers 18 residues. Germline V lookup: CDR1 MDHEN, CDR2 SYDVKM. The CDR3 DNA follows: TGTGCCAGCAGCCCCGGGACAGGGTTGGGGAGCTCCTACAATGAGCAGTTCTTC. It translates to CASSPGTGLGSSYNEQFF.

This clone came up a few times. CDR3 nucleotides: TGTGCCAGCAGTTTGACTGCCGCTAACTATGGCTACACCTTC. Encoded protein: CASSLTAANYGYTF. The rearrangement uses TRBV27 and TRBJ1-2, with D hard to call. CDR1 MNHEY and CDR2 SMNVEV come from the germline V gene (reference sequence). V dropped 3 bases and J dropped 0 bases, with 8 bases sitting between them. The length of the CDR3 is 14 residues.

CDR3 residues: CASSFSYEQYF. CDR3 DNA: TGTGCCAGCAGTTTTAGCTACGAGCAGTACTTC. The J gene is TRBJ2-7, the V gene TRBV6-1; unclear D gene. The CDR3 sequence is 11 residues long. Trimming shortened V by 5 bases and J by 3 bases, and 5 bases separated the two germline ends. CDR1 is MNHNS and CDR2 is SASEGT in the germline V gene.